One and the same sample provided the 17 T cell receptor beta chains below, sequenced in a study of cytomegalovirus exposure and HLA in healthy donors. Method: immunoSEQ multiplex PCR; TCRdb's copy keeps in-frame clones and lacks some. Of around 150,000 clones listed, 70% to 90% are singletons. The source material was PBMCs. Source of these receptors: a man aged 30 to 39 in good health and CMV-seropositive.

The chain recombines TRBV19 with TRBJ1-4; D remains unclear. The CDR3 extends over 15 amino acids. The germline CDR1 and CDR2 sequences are LNHDA and SQIVND (reference sequence). Trimming removed 4 bases at V and 8 bases at J, with 17 bases between. CDR3 loop: CASSTFGAFGEKLFF. CDR3 bases: TGTGCCAGTAGTACCTTTGGAGCCTTCGGGGAAAAACTGTTTTTT.

This clone was found a few times. The chain uses TRBV14 and TRBJ1-6; D remains unclear. The germline CDR1 and CDR2 sequences are SGHDN and FVKESK. The CDR3 is 14 amino acids. The V gene lost 4 bases and the J gene lost 10 bases, with 14 bases spanning the gap. CDR3 nucleotides: TGTGCCAGCAGCCCTGGAGGAACGGGCTCACCCCTCCACTTT. It is translated as CASSPGGTGSPLHF.

The gene calls are TRBV27 and TRBJ2-7; 9 nucleotides align to TRBD1. With V trimmed by 8 bases and J by 3 bases, 8 bases remained unmatched. This CDR3 has 14 residues. CDR1 is MNHEY and CDR2 is SMNVEV in the germline V gene (reference sequence). The CDR3 coding sequence is TGTGCCAGCGGCCTTGGGACAGGGATCTACGAGCAGTACTTC. Its protein is CASGLGTGIYEQYF.

The V gene is TRBV5-4, the J gene TRBJ2-1; no definite D call. Looked up from germline, CDR1 is SGHNT and CDR2 is YYREEE (reference sequence). The germline V and J ends were trimmed by 0 bases and 3 bases, with 10 bases remaining between them. The CDR3 sequence is 15 residues long. CDR3 sequence: CASSLDSASYNEQFF. Here the CDR3 DNA reads TGTGCCAGCAGCTTGGATTCGGCTAGCTACAATGAGCAGTTCTTC.

The gene calls are TRBV7-9 and TRBJ1-5, with TRBD1 matching 8 bases. Per the germline V gene, CDR1 is SEHNR and CDR2 is FQNEAQ (reference sequence). This CDR3 is built from 14 residues. Trimming at V came to 1 base and at J to 7 bases, leaving 3 bases not matched to a gene. The CDR3, as DNA: TGTGCCAGCAGCTTAGGGACAGGGTACCAGCCCCAGCATTTT. This encodes CASSLGTGYQPQHF.

The CDR3 region is CASSQETGVNIQYF. As DNA, the CDR3 is TGTGCCAGCAGCCAAGAAACCGGGGTAAACATTCAGTACTTC. The chain couples TRBV4-2 to TRBJ2-4; D might be TRBD2 (5 bases). Germline V lookup: CDR1 LGHNA, CDR2 YNFKEQ. The CDR3 runs to 14 residues. Trimming cost V 0 bases and J 6 bases, with 9 bases left between them.

The rearrangement joins TRBV19 to TRBJ2-7; 9 bases fit TRBD1. The CDR3 is 15 residues long. CDR1 is LNHDA, CDR2 SQIVND, per germline (reference sequence). The J segment lost 0 bases and the V segment lost 5 bases, leaving 5 bases of the junction unmatched. The CDR3 region has the DNA TGTGCCAGTAGTCCGGGGACAGGGTACTCCTACGAGCAGTACTTC. It codes for CASSPGTGYSYEQYF.

The V and J genes are TRBV4-3 and TRBJ2-3, with D uncertain. From germline, CDR1 is LGHNA and CDR2 YSLEER. The CDR3 covers 15 residues. Trimming pared 0 bases from V and 6 bases from J, leaving 13 bases between. The CDR3 reads CASSQEKRPSDTQYF. The CDR3 nucleotides read TGCGCCAGCAGCCAAGAAAAGCGCCCGTCGGATACGCAGTATTTT.

This chain uses TRBV6-5 with TRBJ2-3, with D possibly being TRBD2 (7 bases). The CDR3 has 15 amino acids. Germline CDR1 and CDR2: MNHEY and SVGAGI. The ends were cut back, 8 bases at V and 5 bases at J, with 20 bases in the middle. The DNA for the CDR3 is TGTGCCAGCGGGGAGGGGGGGGCGCGGGGAGATACGCAGTATTTT. Amino acid sequence: CASGEGGARGDTQYF.

The rearrangement uses TRBV18 and TRBJ2-7; 7 bases line up with TRBD1. CDR3 length: 14 residues. Germline CDR1 and CDR2: KGHSH and LQKENI. V lost 5 bases to trimming and J lost 7 bases; unmatched junction nucleotides: 11. The CDR3 spells CASSVQGPLREQYF. The CDR3 DNA reads as TGTGCCAGCTCAGTACAGGGGCCCCTTAGGGAGCAGTACTTC.

J is TRBJ1-5 and V is TRBV7-3, with 11 bases lining up with TRBD1. The germline V gene encodes CDR1 SGHTA and CDR2 FQGTGA. The CDR3 runs to 16 residues. The V and J ends lost 4 bases and 4 bases, in that order; junction bases with no gene match: 6. The CDR3 nucleotides are TGTGCCAGCAGCTCCACGGGACAGGGGGGTAATCAGCCCCAGCATTTT. It yields the protein CASSSTGQGGNQPQHF.

This chain connects TRBV18 to TRBJ1-1; D not certain. V was trimmed by 3 bases and J by 0 bases, leaving 5 bases between them. This CDR3 has 13 amino acids. Germline V CDR1 and CDR2: KGHSH, LQKENI. CDR3 loop: CASSPALNTEAFF. The CDR3 DNA is TGTGCCAGCTCACCGGCTTTGAACACTGAAGCTTTCTTT.

The chain uses TRBV5-1 and TRBJ2-7; D gene unclear. V was shortened by 0 bases and J by 1 base, with 5 bases between the two germline ends. The CDR3 contains 13 residues. Germline V CDR1 and CDR2: SGHRS, YFSETQ. The CDR3 is CASSLEESYEQYF. CDR3 DNA: TGCGCCAGCAGCTTGGAGGAGTCCTACGAGCAGTACTTC.

The chain combines TRBV2 with TRBJ1-1; D is perhaps TRBD1 (6 bases). The CDR3 length is 14 residues. Germline CDR1 SNHLY, CDR2 FYNNEI. Deletions cut 3 bases from V and 5 bases from J, with 13 bases between. The CDR3 DNA is TGTGCCAGCAGTGACCCCAGGGGCGGAACTGAAGCTTTCTTT. This encodes CASSDPRGGTEAFF.

The chain couples TRBV10-3 to TRBJ2-7, with 7 bases that match TRBD2. V lost 8 bases and J lost 4; bases outside the gene matches: 5. Germline CDR1 reads ENHRY; CDR2 reads SYGVKD. This CDR3 spans 12 amino acids. CDR3 protein: CAIGREAYEQYF. CDR3 bases: TGTGCCATCGGACGGGAGGCTTACGAGCAGTACTTC.

The V call is TRBV2, the J call TRBJ2-1, with 7 nucleotides matching TRBD2. The CDR3 runs 17 residues. Looked up from germline, CDR1 is SNHLY and CDR2 is FYNNEI. Germline trimming cut 1 base from V and 7 bases from J; bases unmatched to any gene: 13. This CDR3 reads CASSEVRVLAPFNEQFF. The CDR3 nucleotides read TGTGCCAGCAGTGAAGTCCGGGTACTAGCGCCGTTTAATGAGCAGTTCTTC.

Turning to this clone: One end of the junction varies from germline; a read error may be responsible. V gene TRBV4-3 combines with J gene TRBJ2-7; 8 nucleotides agree with TRBD1. CDR1 is LGHNA, CDR2 YSLEER, per germline. This CDR3 is built from 13 residues. Written as DNA, the CDR3 is TGCGCCAGCAACCAAGGACAGGGCTACGAGCAGTACTTC. Protein sequence: CASNQGQGYEQYF.